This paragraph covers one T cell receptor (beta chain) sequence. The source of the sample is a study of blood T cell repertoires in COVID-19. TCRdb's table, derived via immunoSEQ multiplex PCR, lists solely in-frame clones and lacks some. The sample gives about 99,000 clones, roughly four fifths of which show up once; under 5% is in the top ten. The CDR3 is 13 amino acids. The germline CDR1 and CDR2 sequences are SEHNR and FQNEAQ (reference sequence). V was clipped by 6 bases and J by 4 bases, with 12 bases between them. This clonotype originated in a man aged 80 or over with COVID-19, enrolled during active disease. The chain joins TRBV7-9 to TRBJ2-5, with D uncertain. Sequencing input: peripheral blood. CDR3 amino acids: CASRENSRETQYF. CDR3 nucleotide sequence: TGTGCCAGCAGGGAGAACTCCCGAGAGACCCAGTACTTC.